Here is one T cell receptor (beta chain) with its context. After removal of 4 bases from V and 1 base from J, the junction contained 13 bases not matched to a gene. The CDR3 has 17 amino acids. Germline CDR1 is SGHDT and CDR2 is YYEEEE. This sample was included in a study of blood T cell repertoires in COVID-19. Study information: Acute-phase and convalescent COVID-19 samples originated in the United States, Italy and Spain. The analysed material was cDNA or gDNA that came from T cells, B-cell-depleted T cells, or PBMCs.

Libraries were prepared by immunoSEQ multiplex PCR; TCRdb keeps only in-frame clonotypes and omits some of them. Among 35,000 to 40,000 clones listed, roughly 88% were seen once. Sequenced input: peripheral blood. V usage is TRBV5-6 and J usage is TRBJ2-7, with 8 bases that match TRBD2. This receptor was identified in a man aged 55-75 years with active COVID-19. This chain's CDR3 is CASSIGREGLLSYEQYF. The CDR3 bases are TGTGCCAGCAGCATTGGCCGGGAGGGGCTATTATCCTACGAGCAGTACTTC.